Listed here are 22 T cell receptor beta chains from one sample, sequenced in a study of blood T cell repertoires in COVID-19. Clones were sequenced by immunoSEQ multiplex PCR, and TCRdb holds only the in-frame ones, with some missing. The sample yields some 94,000 clones, 84% seen once. Sequencing was carried out using peripheral blood. Source of these receptors: a man aged 70-80 years with active or convalescent COVID-19.

The gene calls are TRBV5-1 and TRBJ1-2, with a tentative D call TRBD1 (6 bases). The germline CDR1 and CDR2 sequences are SGHRS and YFSETQ. This CDR3 comprises 13 residues. Trimming removed 4 bases at V and 4 bases at J, with 11 bases between. Here the CDR3 DNA reads TGCGCCAGCAGCATAGGGGGTACCTATGGCTACACCTTC. Translation gives CASSIGGTYGYTF.

The rearrangement uses TRBV2 and TRBJ1-4, with 8 bases aligning to TRBD1. V dropped 9 bases and J dropped 6; count of bases not matched to a gene: 9. The length of the CDR3 is 14 residues. CDR1 and CDR2 (germline): SNHLY, FYNNEI. As DNA, the CDR3 is TGTGCCAGTATTCAGGGGGCAGGGTATGAAAAACTGTTTTTT. Amino acids: CASIQGAGYEKLFF. The complete variable domain, with remaining parts taken from reference TRBV2 and TRBJ1-4, reads EPEVTQTPSHQVTQMGQEVILRCVPISNHLYFYWYRQILGQKVEFLVSFYNNEISEKSEIFDDQFSVERPDGSNFTLKIRSTKLEDSAMYFCASIQGAGYEKLFFGSGTQLSVL.

The chain carries TRBV2 and TRBJ1-1, with TRBD1 identical over 9 bases. Germline trimming cut 8 bases from V and 5 bases from J; bases unmatched to any gene: 9. The CDR3 runs 14 residues. CDR1 is SNHLY and CDR2 is FYNNEI in the germline V gene. The chain's CDR3 is CASSVQGAPTEAFF. The CDR3 nucleotides are TGTGCCAGCTCGGTACAGGGGGCGCCGACTGAAGCTTTCTTT.

This sequence joins TRBV7-2 and TRBJ1-3, with D possibly being TRBD1 (6 bases). There are 12 residues in the CDR3. Trimming shortened V by 8 bases and J by 4 bases, and 9 bases separated the two germline ends. Germline V CDR1 and CDR2: SGHTA, FQGNSA. CDR3 in amino acids: CASAGVGNTIYF. CDR3 bases: TGTGCCAGCGCAGGGGTAGGAAACACCATATATTTT. Full variable domain (outside the CDR3, taken from reference TRBV7-2 and TRBJ1-3): GAGVSQSPSNKVTEKGKDVELRCDPISGHTALYWYRQSLGQGLEFLIYFQGNSAPDKSGLPSDRFSAERTGGSVSTLTIQRTQQEDSAVYLCASAGVGNTIYFGEGSWLTVV.

The genes are TRBV28 and TRBJ2-1, with TRBD1 matching 7 bases. The trim removed 5 bases at V and 4 bases at J, leaving 8 bases unmatched. The germline V gene encodes CDR1 MDHEN and CDR2 SYDVKM. This CDR3 comprises 15 residues. CDR3 in amino acids: CASSPRQGVYNEQFF. The CDR3 nucleotides read TGTGCCAGCAGTCCCCGGCAGGGGGTATACAATGAGCAGTTCTTC.

The chain joins TRBV2 to TRBJ2-7; 12 bases fit TRBD1. V dropped 8 bases and J dropped 9; count of bases not matched to a gene: 20. Per the germline V gene, CDR1 is SNHLY and CDR2 is FYNNEI. The length of the CDR3 is 17 residues. Here the CDR3 reads CASEEPGQGATVKVQYF. CDR3 sequence (DNA): TGTGCCAGCGAGGAACCGGGACAGGGGGCGACGGTCAAAGTGCAGTACTTC.

This clone was counted between two and nine times. At one boundary the junction diverges from the germline segment, which might be a read error. The chain couples TRBV5-1 to TRBJ2-7, with TRBD1 identical over 8 bases. The CDR3 covers 14 residues. Germline CDR1 is SGHRS and CDR2 is YFSETQ. The CDR3 protein is CASSLEGTGISLMF. The CDR3 DNA follows: TGCGCCAGCAGCTTGGAAGGGACAGGTATCTCTCTAATGTTC.

The rearrangement uses TRBV6-1 and TRBJ1-2; the D gene is possibly TRBD1 (5 bases). The CDR3 totals 13 residues. The germline V gene has CDR1 MNHNS and CDR2 SASEGT. V was cut by 0 bases and J by 4 bases, with 6 bases left in between. The CDR3 here is CASSEARAYGYTF. The DNA of the CDR3 is TGTGCCAGCAGTGAAGCCAGGGCCTATGGCTACACCTTC.

There are a few counts of this clone. J is TRBJ1-1 and V is TRBV7-9, with TRBD1 matching 10 bases. Germline loops: CDR1 SEHNR, CDR2 FQNEAQ (reference sequence). V lost 5 bases to trimming and J lost 4 bases; unmatched junction nucleotides: 7. The CDR3 consists of 15 residues. Here the CDR3 DNA reads TGTGCCAGCAGCCGAGGAGGGACAGGGGCCACTGAAGCTTTCTTT. It encodes CASSRGGTGATEAFF. Variable domain in full (rest from reference TRBV7-9 and TRBJ1-1): DTGVSQNPRHKITKRGQNVTFRCDPISEHNRLYWYRQTLGQGPEFLTYFQNEAQLEKSRLLSDRFSAERPKGSFSTLEIQRTEQGDSAMYLCASSRGGTGATEAFFGQGTRLTVV.

V and J are TRBV6-1 and TRBJ2-7; the match to TRBD2 covers 7 bases. CDR1 and CDR2 from the germline V gene are MNHNS and SASEGT. The CDR3 sequence is 13 residues long. V was clipped by 3 bases and J by 2 bases; unmatched bases: 1. CDR3 protein: CASSDGGTYEQYF. The CDR3 nucleotides read TGTGCCAGCAGTGACGGGGGGACCTACGAGCAGTACTTC.

The genes are TRBV19 and TRBJ1-2; the match to TRBD1 covers 7 bases. The CDR3 totals 14 residues. The junction had 8 bases not matched to a gene; V was cut back by 6 bases and J by 4 bases. Per the germline V gene, CDR1 is LNHDA and CDR2 is SQIVND (reference sequence). CDR3 sequence reads: CASRSDRASYGYTF. The DNA of the CDR3 is TGTGCCAGTAGATCTGACAGGGCAAGCTATGGCTACACCTTC.

The rearrangement uses TRBV30 and TRBJ1-2, with D possibly matching TRBD1 (5 bases). The CDR3 has 11 residues. Trimming took 1 base from V and 5 from J, leaving 5 bases between them. The germline V gene has CDR1 GTSNPN and CDR2 SVGIG (reference sequence). The DNA for the CDR3 is TGTGCCTGGAGTGGACAGTATGGCTACACCTTC. The encoded protein is CAWSGQYGYTF.

J is TRBJ2-1 and V is TRBV18, with 11 bases fitting TRBD2. The CDR3 extends over 16 amino acids. J was trimmed by 6 bases and V by 4 bases; bases with no gene match: 8. Germline CDR1 and CDR2: KGHSH and LQKENI. CDR3: CASSQTLAGGGNEQFF. The DNA of the CDR3 is TGTGCCAGCTCACAAACTCTAGCGGGGGGAGGCAATGAGCAGTTCTTC.

For the CDR3, the DNA is TGTGCCAGCACGGCAGGGGAATCCTACGAGCAGTACTTC. Translated, it gives CASTAGESYEQYF. The rearrangement joins TRBV2 to TRBJ2-7; D is perhaps TRBD1 (6 bases). Deletions cut 7 bases from V and 1 base from J, with 11 bases between. This CDR3 contains 13 residues. CDR1 and CDR2 (germline): SNHLY, FYNNEI.

This clone has a handful of counts. The chain joins TRBV30 to TRBJ2-1, with 8 bases identical to TRBD2. In germline, CDR1 is GTSNPN, CDR2 SVGIG (reference sequence). The V gene end was trimmed by 1 base and the J gene end by 4 bases; junction bases not matched to a gene: 12. The CDR3 contains 17 residues. CDR3 protein: CAWSEGGSGVPYNEQFF. In DNA, the CDR3 is TGTGCCTGGAGTGAAGGAGGTAGCGGGGTTCCTTACAATGAGCAGTTCTTC.

The chain joins TRBV19 to TRBJ2-6; the match to TRBD1 covers 8 bases. The CDR3 has 16 residues. J gave up 4 bases and V 6 bases, and 8 bases lay outside the gene matches. The germline CDR1 and CDR2 sequences are LNHDA and SQIVND (reference sequence). In DNA, the CDR3 is TGTGCCAGTAGGCACCCTCAGGGGGCCGGGGCCAACGTCCTGACTTTC. It codes for CASRHPQGAGANVLTF.

V usage is TRBV3-1 (or the pseudogene TRBV3-2) and J usage is TRBJ2-2; 10 bases line up with TRBD1. The CDR3 extends over 16 amino acids. Germline CDR1 is LGHDT and CDR2 is YNNKEL (reference sequence). Trimming at V came to 5 bases and at J to 6 bases, leaving 9 bases not matched to a gene. The CDR3 protein is CASSARGQGNSGELFF. DNA for the CDR3: TGTGCCAGCAGCGCACGGGGACAGGGGAATTCCGGGGAGCTGTTTTTT.

In its sample, this clone was seen once. The rearrangement uses TRBV14 and TRBJ1-3; 7 bases line up with TRBD1. Germline V CDR1 and CDR2: SGHDN, FVKESK. Unmatched junction bases numbered 5, after V lost 0 bases and J lost 0 bases. This CDR3 spans 17 amino acids. CDR3 sequence reads: CASSQDFGTVSGNTIYF. The CDR3 DNA reads TGTGCCAGCAGCCAAGATTTCGGGACAGTCTCTGGAAACACCATATATTTT.

V and J are TRBV27 and TRBJ1-1; D remains ambiguous. The germline V gene encodes CDR1 MNHEY and CDR2 SMNVEV (reference sequence). The CDR3 covers 13 residues. Trimming removed 5 bases from V and 0 bases from J, with 7 bases in between. CDR3 nucleotide sequence: TGTGCCAGCAGTCCGGGGTTGAACACTGAAGCTTTCTTT. This codes for CASSPGLNTEAFF.

The V call is TRBV23-1, the J call TRBJ2-7; 8 bases map to TRBD1. TRBV23-1 qualifies as an ORF whose function is uncertain. V lost 4 bases to trimming and J lost 4 bases; unmatched junction nucleotides: 15. The CDR3 runs 17 residues. The CDR3 loop is CASSPWAGQGCLYEQYF. Here the CDR3 DNA reads TGCGCCAGCAGTCCCTGGGCAGGACAGGGCTGCCTGTACGAGCAGTACTTC.

This clone was counted a single time. The chain carries TRBV28 and TRBJ1-5, with 7 bases aligning to TRBD1. J gave up 2 bases and V 6 bases, and 4 bases lay outside the gene matches. The CDR3 sequence is 14 residues long. The germline CDR1 and CDR2 sequences are MDHEN and SYDVKM. The CDR3: CASSGTGGNQPQHF. The DNA for the CDR3 is TGTGCCAGCAGCGGTACAGGGGGCAATCAGCCCCAGCATTTT. The full variable domain, completed using reference TRBV28 and TRBJ1-5, is DVKVTQSSRYLVKRTGEKVFLECVQDMDHENMFWYRQDPGLGLRLIYFSYDVKMKEKGDIPEGYSVSREKKERFSLILESASTNQTSMYLCASSGTGGNQPQHFGDGTRLSIL.

V gene TRBV5-4 combines with J gene TRBJ2-2; 7 nucleotides line up with TRBD2. The germline gives CDR1 SGHNT, CDR2 YYREEE (reference sequence). V lost 3 bases to trimming and J lost 2 bases; unmatched junction nucleotides: 7. This CDR3 comprises 16 residues. In nucleotides, the CDR3 is TGTGCCAGCAGCTGGGGAGGGCGGCGAAACACCGGGGAGCTGTTTTTT. It specifies CASSWGGRRNTGELFF.